This T cell receptor beta chain was identified in a study of early T cells in non-severe SARS-CoV-2 infection (dated by TCRdb to about 2021). Background for the entire study: Bulk RNA from unsorted whole blood was used for TCR sequencing, so alpha and beta chains could not be paired. General study outcomes and caveats: VDJdb matching was skewed toward anti-spike CD8 responses, so virus-specific expansions were likely underestimated and private and CD4 specificities were missed.

Libraries were made using 5' RACE. The run used a NextSeq 500. To correct for sequencing error and PCR bias, the TCR library protocol tagged individual cDNA molecules with unique molecular identifiers. Sequencing covered both TCR alpha and beta chains, and within each sample the abundances of alpha and beta sequences were tightly co-correlated. For the original study's pipeline: V gene, J gene and CDR3 annotation of TCR sequences was performed with Decombinator V4. Expanded TCRs were defined as changing significantly between any two time points under a Poisson model with p below 0.0001. TCR abundances were normalised to the total number of TCRs sequenced per sample and expressed as counts per million. TRAV1-2 paired with TRAJ12, TRAJ20 or TRAJ33 defined MAIT TCRs, while TRAV10 paired with TRAJ18 defined iNKT TCRs. VDJdb, accessed 1 November 2021, was searched for CMV, EBV and SARS-CoV-2 annotated TCRs, excluding TCRs annotated for multiple antigens. Using fastp trimming at Q25 and MiXCR clonotype assembly, TCRdb reanalyzed the public sequencing data and kept in-frame beta chains. Under each unique CDR3 protein, matching rows form one entry showing the most common genes and DNA. Here the V and J calls rest on TCRdb's processing, not on the authors' analysis. For this sample there are roughly 48,000 distinct CDR3 sequences; 5.6% appear just once. About 4.4% of the sample is taken by the ten largest.

This clonotype occurred many times. It lacks a known antigen. Base qualities are missing; no much larger clone stands one base away. The study was a case-control design nested within a healthcare worker cohort in London, UK, with weekly nasopharyngeal swab PCR tests and blood sampling. Healthcare workers were recruited between 23 and 31 March 2020, during the week of the UK lockdown, and were followed weekly for up to roughly 16 weeks. From a lookup of the germline V gene, CDR1 and CDR2 are SQVTM and ANQGSEA. Measured from the cysteine to the phenylalanine, the CDR3 is 12 residues long. Only the CDR3 part of the read is kept: 36 bases, read in frame from the first base.

Sequencing was performed on whole blood. The receptor was isolated from an adult who was a healthcare worker with PCR-confirmed SARS-CoV-2 infection or an uninfected control (not recorded which). This chain is built from TRBV29-1 and TRBJ2-1, with an unclear D gene assignment. The sequenced DNA: TGCGGGCTACGGTGGTCCTACAATGAGCAGTTCTTC. Its product reads: CGLRWSYNEQFF.